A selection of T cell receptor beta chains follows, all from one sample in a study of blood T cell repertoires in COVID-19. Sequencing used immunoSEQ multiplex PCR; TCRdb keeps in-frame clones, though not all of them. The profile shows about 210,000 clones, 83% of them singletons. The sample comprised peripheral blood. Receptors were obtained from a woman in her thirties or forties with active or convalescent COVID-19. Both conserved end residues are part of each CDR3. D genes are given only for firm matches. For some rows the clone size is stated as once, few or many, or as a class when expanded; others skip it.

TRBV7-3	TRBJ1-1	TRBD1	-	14	TGTGCCAGCAGCACAGACAGGGGGGCAGCTGAAGCTTTCTTT	CASSTDRGAAEAFF
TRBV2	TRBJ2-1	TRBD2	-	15	TGTGCCAGCAGCCCTAGCGGGAGCGCTTACAATGAGCAGTTCTTC	CASSPSGSAYNEQFF
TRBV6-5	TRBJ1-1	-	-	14	TGTGCCAGCAGTCGCTCGGGGGAGAACACTGAAGCTTTCTTT	CASSRSGENTEAFF
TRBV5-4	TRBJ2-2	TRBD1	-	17	TGTGCCAGCACCCCCAAACCGGGACAGGGGAACACCGGGGAGCTGTTTTTT	CASTPKPGQGNTGELFF
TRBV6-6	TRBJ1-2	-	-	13	TGTGCCAGCAGAGGAGGGATAGGCGATGGCTACACCTTC	CASRGGIGDGYTF
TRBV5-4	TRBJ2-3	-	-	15	TGTGCCAGCAGCTTGTGGAGGGGAACAACAGATACGCAGTATTTT	CASSLWRGTTDTQYF
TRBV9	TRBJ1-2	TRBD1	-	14	TGTGCCAGCAGCGATGGGACAGGGTCATATGGCTACACCTTC	CASSDGTGSYGYTF
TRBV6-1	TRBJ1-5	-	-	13	TGTGCCAGCAGTGAATGGAGAAGTCAGCCCCAGCATTTT	CASSEWRSQPQHF
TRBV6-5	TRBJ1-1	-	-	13	TGTGCCAGCAGTTACACCGGGAACACTGAAGCTTTCTTT	CASSYTGNTEAFF
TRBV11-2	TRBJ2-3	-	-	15	TGTGCCAGCAGCTTCAGGGGCTATTACCCAGATACGCAGTATTTT	CASSFRGYYPDTQYF
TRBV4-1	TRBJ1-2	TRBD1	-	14	TGCGCCAGCAGCCCGGACAGGTCCGCGTATGGCTACACCTTC	CASSPDRSAYGYTF
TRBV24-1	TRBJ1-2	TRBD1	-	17	TGTGCCACCAGTGACGCTAGCTACAGGGGAGAGGATGATGGCTACACCTTC	CATSDASYRGEDDGYTF
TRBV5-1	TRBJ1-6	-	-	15	TGCGCCAGCAGCTTGAGTGACAGGAGAAATTCACCCCTCCACTTT	CASSLSDRRNSPLHF
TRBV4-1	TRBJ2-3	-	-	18	TGCGCCAGCAGCCAAGGTTTGATAATCGGCGGAGGCACAGATACGCAGTATTTT	CASSQGLIIGGGTDTQYF
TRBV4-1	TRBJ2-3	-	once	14	TGCGCCAGCAGCCAAGAGACACCTACAGATACGCAGTATTTT	CASSQETPTDTQYF
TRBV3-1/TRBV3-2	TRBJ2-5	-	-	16	TGTGCCAGCAGCCCAACGGGAATCCGGGCCCAAGAGACCCAGTACTTC	CASSPTGIRAQETQYF
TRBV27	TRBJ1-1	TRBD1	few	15	TGTGCCAGCAGCCCCCTACAGGGGGCGGCCACTGAAGCTTTCTTT	CASSPLQGAATEAFF
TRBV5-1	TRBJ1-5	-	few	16	TGCGCCAGCAGCCCAGGACAGCCCTATAGCAATCAGCCCCAGCATTTT	CASSPGQPYSNQPQHF
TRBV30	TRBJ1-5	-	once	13	TGTGCCTGGACACCGGGAGCAAATCAGCCCCAGCATTTT	CAWTPGANQPQHF
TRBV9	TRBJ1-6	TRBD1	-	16	TGTGCCAGCAGCGGAACAGATACAGGGGTCGGTTCACCCCTCCACTTT	CASSGTDTGVGSPLHF
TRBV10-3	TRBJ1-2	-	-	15	TGTGCCACCCTGCGAGAACAGCAGACGTCATATGGCTACACCTTC	CATLREQQTSYGYTF
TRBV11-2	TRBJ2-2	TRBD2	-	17	TGTGCCAGCAGCTTAGATATATGGGGGGGAGCCACCGGGGAGCTGTTTTTT	CASSLDIWGGATGELFF
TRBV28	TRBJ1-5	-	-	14	TGTGCCAGCAGTCGAGGGGGTCGCAATCAGCCCCAGCATTTT	CASSRGGRNQPQHF
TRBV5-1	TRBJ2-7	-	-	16	TGCGCCAGCAGCTTGGACGACCTCGGACAGCCCTACGAGCAGTACTTC	CASSLDDLGQPYEQYF
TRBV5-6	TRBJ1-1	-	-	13	TGTGCCAGCAGCCTTCCCGGGGGAACTGAAGCTTTCTTT	CASSLPGGTEAFF
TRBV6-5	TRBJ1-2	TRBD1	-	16	TGTGCCAGCAGTTACGGAATAACAGGGGTAACGTCTGGCTACACCTTC	CASSYGITGVTSGYTF
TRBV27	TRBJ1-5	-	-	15	TGTGCCAGCAGTTTATCTGGGGCGCGGCGTCAGCCCCAGCATTTT	CASSLSGARRQPQHF
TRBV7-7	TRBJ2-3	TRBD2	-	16	TGTGCTAGCAGCTGGGGGCCGGGACTAGCAGCAGATACGCAGTATTTT	CASSWGPGLAADTQYF